A single sample is the source of the 15 T cell receptor beta chains below, sequenced in a study of blood T cells in healthy people across ages. Primed by a sample-barcoded 5' primer and a J-beta primer mix, a second PCR proceeded for about 7 to 12 cycles. TCRdb reanalysed the 5' RACE reads using MiXCR and keeps one entry per CDR3 protein. The sample records around 870,000 distinct CDR3 sequences, under 35% being singletons. Sequences were obtained from blood. These receptors came from a woman older than 75 in good health.

At least ten counts were recorded for this clonotype. The chain has TRBV12-3 or TRBV12-4 and TRBJ1-2; TRBD1 matches at 12 bases. The CDR3 runs to 16 residues. The V and J ends lost 1 base and 4 bases, in that order; junction bases with no gene match: 4. The CDR3: CASSLVLGQGAYGYTF. CDR3 coding DNA: TGTGCCAGCAGTTTAGTATTGGGACAGGGGGCCTATGGCTACACCTTC.

The chain carries TRBV27 and TRBJ2-4; 8 bases align to TRBD1. The J call may be in error: the DNA end matches TRBJ2-7 better. CDR3 length: 14 residues. Germline V gene sequence: CDR1 MNHEY, CDR2 SMNVEV (reference sequence). The CDR3 protein is CASSLQGAVYEQYF. The CDR3 DNA is TGTGCCAGCAGTTTACAGGGGGCGGTTTACGAGCAGTACTTC.

Ten or more counts support this clonotype. This chain uses TRBV6-1 with TRBJ1-5; D is possibly TRBD1 (6 bases). Germline loops: CDR1 MNHNS, CDR2 SASEGT. The germline V and J ends were trimmed by 6 bases and 4 bases, with 19 bases remaining between them. The CDR3 extends over 16 amino acids. The CDR3 loop reads CASRWVRGAPNQPQHF. CDR3 DNA: TGTGCCAGCAGATGGGTCCGGGGGGCTCCGAATCAGCCCCAGCATTTT.

This clonotype turned up a few times. The chain joins TRBV12-3 or TRBV12-4 to TRBJ2-1, with D tentatively TRBD2 (5 bases). Trimming left V 5 bases short and J 0 bases short, with 11 bases between. This CDR3 spans 15 amino acids. The CDR3 nucleotides read TGTGCCAGCAGTACCCCGGGGAGCTCCTACAATGAGCAGTTCTTC. It translates to CASSTPGSSYNEQFF.

In this sample, this clonotype turned up many times. The V gene is TRBV4-3, the J gene TRBJ1-2; 9 bases map to TRBD1. The CDR3 covers 15 residues. Germline CDR1 LGHNA, CDR2 YSLEER. V lost 0 bases to trimming and J lost 7 bases; unmatched junction nucleotides: 6. CDR3 in DNA: TGCGCCAGCAGCCAAGAGTACAGGGGGCGGGTTGGCTACACCTTC. It codes for CASSQEYRGRVGYTF.

This clonotype was counted at least ten times. The rearrangement joins TRBV14 to TRBJ2-7; TRBD2 might be the D (6 bases). CDR1 is SGHDN and CDR2 is FVKESK in the germline V gene. V lost 4 bases to trimming and J lost 4 bases, with 11 bases between them. This CDR3 spans 13 amino acids. The CDR3 DNA follows: TGTGCCAGCAGCCGCTACCGGGGGTACGAGCAGTACTTC. This gives the protein CASSRYRGYEQYF. Filled out from reference TRBV14 and TRBJ2-7, the complete variable domain reads EAGVTQFPSHSVIEKGQTVTLRCDPISGHDNLYWYRRVMGKEIKFLLHFVKESKQDESGMPNNRFLAERTGGTYSTLKVQPAELEDSGVYFCASSRYRGYEQYFGPGTRLTVT.

Concerning this clonotype itself: One junction end disagrees with the germline gene, perhaps due to a read error. V and J are TRBV2 and TRBJ1-2, with D possibly being TRBD1 (6 bases). The germline gives CDR1 SNHLY, CDR2 FYNNEI. The CDR3 spans 13 residues. CDR3 loop: CASSVRGAEGSTF. In DNA form, the CDR3 reads TGTGCCAGCAGTGTGCGGGGGGCGGAGGGCTCCACCTTC.

In regard to this clonotype: This may come from a read error, since a much larger clone is one base off. The gene calls are TRBV29-1 and TRBJ2-1; 9 bases fit TRBD2. Trimming removed 4 bases from V and 8 bases from J; junction bases left unmatched: 12. The CDR3 contains 15 residues. The germline gives CDR1 SQVTM, CDR2 ANQGSEA. The CDR3 nucleotides are TGCAGCGTTGCCCCAGAGCGGGGGGACGCGTATGAGCAGTTCTTC. Amino acids: CSVAPERGDAYEQFF.

Details on this clonotype: One end of the junction fails to match germline, which may point to a read error. The chain has TRBV29-1 and TRBJ2-2; D remains ambiguous. CDR3 length: 15 residues. The germline V gene encodes CDR1 SQVTM and CDR2 ANQGSEA. The DNA of the CDR3 is TGCAGCGTTGAAGCCTTAGGGTTAGACACCGAGGAGCTGTTTTTT. It is translated as CSVEALGLDTEELFF.

Remarks on this clonotype: An end of the junction differs from the germline gene, which may be a read error. This rearrangement joins TRBV7-2 to TRBJ2-3, with D possibly matching TRBD2 (7 bases). The germline V gene has CDR1 SGHTA and CDR2 FQGNSA. The CDR3 loop spans 17 amino acids. The CDR3 nucleotides read TGTGCCGGCAGCGCGGCTATGGGGGGGGCCATCACAGATACGCAGTATTTT. Amino acid sequence: CAGSAAMGGAITDTQYF. The whole variable domain, filled in from reference TRBV7-2 and TRBJ2-3, reads GAGVSQSPSNKVTEKGKDVELRCDPISGHTALYWYRQSLGQGLEFLIYFQGNSAPDKSGLPSDRFSAERTGGSVSTLTIQRTQQEDSAVYLCAGSAAMGGAITDTQYFGPGTRLTVL.

This clonotype showed up just a few times. The V call is TRBV30, the J call TRBJ1-2; unclear D gene. Germline lookup yields CDR1 GTSNPN and CDR2 SVGIG (reference sequence). V shed 5 bases and J shed 3 bases, with 10 bases lying between them. The CDR3 sequence is 12 residues long. For the CDR3, the DNA is TGTGCCTGGGCGCCGTCCTACTATGGCTACACCTTC. Translated: CAWAPSYYGYTF. The variable domain in full, with the rest retrieved from reference TRBV30 and TRBJ1-2, is SQTIHQWPATLVQPVGSPLSLECTVEGTSNPNLYWYRQAAGRGLQLLFYSVGIGQISSEVPQNLSASRPQDRQFILSSKKLLLSDSGFYLCAWAPSYYGYTFGSGTRLTVV.

DNA for the CDR3: TGCGCCAGCAGCTCGGGACAGGGCGATGAAGCTTTCTTT. It codes for CASSSGQGDEAFF. The chain combines TRBV5-1 with TRBJ1-1, with TRBD1 matching 9 bases. Germline CDR1 and CDR2: SGHRS and YFSETQ. This CDR3 comprises 13 residues. Losses at the gene ends were 3 bases for V and 7 bases for J; bases not matched to a gene: 4.

V usage is TRBV20-1 and J usage is TRBJ2-5; D remains unclear. Germline values: CDR1 DFQATT, CDR2 SNEGSKA (reference sequence). The CDR3 totals 14 residues. Trimming left V 1 base short and J 10 bases short, with 19 bases between. CDR3 in DNA: TGCAGTGCTAGAGTACGGATAGTCGAAGAGTTCCAGTACTTC. Protein: CSARVRIVEEFQYF.

The J gene is TRBJ1-6, the V gene TRBV14; TRBD1 matches at 8 bases. The germline CDR1 and CDR2 sequences are SGHDN and FVKESK. This CDR3 contains 15 residues. The junction had 5 bases not matched to a gene; V was cut back by 3 bases and J by 7 bases. CDR3 region: CASSQRQGWNSPLHF. For the CDR3, the DNA is TGTGCCAGCAGCCAGAGACAGGGGTGGAATTCACCCCTCCACTTT.

V and J are TRBV6-5 and TRBJ1-1; 8 nucleotides agree with TRBD1. Germline values: CDR1 MNHEY, CDR2 SVGAGI. V shed 5 bases, J shed 6 bases, and the junction held 8 bases outside the gene matches. The CDR3 runs 14 residues. Here the CDR3 DNA reads TGTGCCAGCAGTACGCAGGGGGCGCGCTCTGAAGCTTTCTTT. This codes for CASSTQGARSEAFF.